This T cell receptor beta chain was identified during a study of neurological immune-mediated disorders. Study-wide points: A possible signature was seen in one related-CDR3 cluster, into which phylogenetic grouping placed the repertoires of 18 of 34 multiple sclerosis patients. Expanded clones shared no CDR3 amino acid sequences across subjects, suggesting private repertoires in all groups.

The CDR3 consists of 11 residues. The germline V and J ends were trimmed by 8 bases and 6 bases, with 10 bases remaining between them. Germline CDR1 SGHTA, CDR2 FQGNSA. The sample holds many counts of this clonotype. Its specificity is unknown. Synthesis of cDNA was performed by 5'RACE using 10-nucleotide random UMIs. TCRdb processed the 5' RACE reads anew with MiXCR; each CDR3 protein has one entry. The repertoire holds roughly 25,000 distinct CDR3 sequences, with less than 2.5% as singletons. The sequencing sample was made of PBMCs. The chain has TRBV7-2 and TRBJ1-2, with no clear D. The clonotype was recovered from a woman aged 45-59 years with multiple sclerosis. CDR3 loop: CASGSGHGYTF. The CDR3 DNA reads TGTGCCAGCGGGTCAGGCCATGGCTACACCTTC.